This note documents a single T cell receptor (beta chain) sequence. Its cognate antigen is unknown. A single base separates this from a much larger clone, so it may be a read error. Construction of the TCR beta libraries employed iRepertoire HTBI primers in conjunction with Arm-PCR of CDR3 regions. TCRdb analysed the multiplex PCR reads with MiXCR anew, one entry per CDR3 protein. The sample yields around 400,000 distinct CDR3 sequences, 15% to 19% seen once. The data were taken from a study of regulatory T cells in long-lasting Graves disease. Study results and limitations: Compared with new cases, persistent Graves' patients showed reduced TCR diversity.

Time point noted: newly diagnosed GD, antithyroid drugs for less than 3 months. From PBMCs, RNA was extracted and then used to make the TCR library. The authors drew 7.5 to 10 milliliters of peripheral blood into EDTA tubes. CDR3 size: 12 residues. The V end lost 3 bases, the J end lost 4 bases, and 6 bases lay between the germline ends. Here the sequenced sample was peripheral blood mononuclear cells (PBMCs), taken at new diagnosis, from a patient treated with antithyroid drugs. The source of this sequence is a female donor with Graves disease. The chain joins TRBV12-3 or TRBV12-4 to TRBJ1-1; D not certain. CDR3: CASSFTSTEAFF. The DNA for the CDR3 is TGTGCCAGCAGTTTTACGAGCACTGAAGCTTTCTTT.